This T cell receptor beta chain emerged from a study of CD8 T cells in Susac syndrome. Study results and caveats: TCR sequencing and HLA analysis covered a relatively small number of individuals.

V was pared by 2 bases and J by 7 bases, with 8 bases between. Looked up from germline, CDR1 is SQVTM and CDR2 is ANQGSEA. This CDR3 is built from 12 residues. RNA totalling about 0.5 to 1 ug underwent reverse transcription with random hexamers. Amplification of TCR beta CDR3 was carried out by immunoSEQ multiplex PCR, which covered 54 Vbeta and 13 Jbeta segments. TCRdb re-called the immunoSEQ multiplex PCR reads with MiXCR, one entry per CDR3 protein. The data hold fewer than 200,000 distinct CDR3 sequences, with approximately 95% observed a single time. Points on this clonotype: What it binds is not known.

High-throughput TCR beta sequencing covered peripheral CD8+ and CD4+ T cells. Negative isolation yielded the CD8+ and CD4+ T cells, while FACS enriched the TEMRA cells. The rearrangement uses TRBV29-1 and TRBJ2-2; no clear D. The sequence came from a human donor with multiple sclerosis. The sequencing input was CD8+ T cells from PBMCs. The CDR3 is CSVEILGGELFF. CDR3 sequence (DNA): TGCAGCGTTGAAATATTAGGCGGGGAGCTGTTTTTT.